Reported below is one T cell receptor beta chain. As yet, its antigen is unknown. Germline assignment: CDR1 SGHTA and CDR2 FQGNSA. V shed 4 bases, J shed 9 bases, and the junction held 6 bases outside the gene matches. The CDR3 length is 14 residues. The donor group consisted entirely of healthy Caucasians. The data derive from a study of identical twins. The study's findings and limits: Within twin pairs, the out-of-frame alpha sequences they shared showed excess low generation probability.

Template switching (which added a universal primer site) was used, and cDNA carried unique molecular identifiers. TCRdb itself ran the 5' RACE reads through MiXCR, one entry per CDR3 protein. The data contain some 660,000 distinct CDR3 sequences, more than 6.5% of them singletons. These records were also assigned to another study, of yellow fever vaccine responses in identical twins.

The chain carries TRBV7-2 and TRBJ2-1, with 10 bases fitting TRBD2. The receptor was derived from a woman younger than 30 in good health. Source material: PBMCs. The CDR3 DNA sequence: TGTGCCAGCAGCTCAGAGGCTAGCGGGAGTGAGCAGTTCTTC. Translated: CASSSEASGSEQFF.